This TCR beta chain was captured by sequencing in a study of T-cell reconstitution after alpha-beta-depleted transplantation in children. Unique molecular identifiers were incorporated when the TCRbeta library was constructed. TCRdb analysed the PCR reads with MiXCR anew, one entry per CDR3 protein. The sample lists fewer than 1 million distinct CDR3 sequences, roughly 16% occurring once. This CDR3 spans 13 amino acids. Germline V gives CDR1 SGHRS, CDR2 YFSETQ. Trimming took 4 bases from V and 5 from J, leaving 12 bases between them. The specimen was PBMCs, mostly from graft donor cells, collected 360 days after TCRalphabeta/CD19-depleted stem cell transplant. The clonotype comes from a male patient younger than 18 who had a stem cell transplant for acute lymphoblastic leukemia, so the T cells may come from the graft donor. The J gene is TRBJ2-5, the V gene TRBV5-1; D is undetermined. The chain's CDR3 is CASSLSWMETQYF. The CDR3 DNA reads TGCGCCAGCAGCCTATCGTGGATGGAGACCCAGTACTTC.